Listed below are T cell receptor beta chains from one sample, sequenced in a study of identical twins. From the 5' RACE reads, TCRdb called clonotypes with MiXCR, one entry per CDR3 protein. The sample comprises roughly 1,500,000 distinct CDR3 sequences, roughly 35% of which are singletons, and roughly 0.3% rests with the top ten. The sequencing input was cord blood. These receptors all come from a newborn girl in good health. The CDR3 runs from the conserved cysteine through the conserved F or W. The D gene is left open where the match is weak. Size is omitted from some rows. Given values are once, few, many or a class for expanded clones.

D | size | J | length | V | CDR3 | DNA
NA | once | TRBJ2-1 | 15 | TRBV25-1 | CASSEYHESRNEQFF | TGTGCCAGCAGTGAATACCATGAAAGCCGGAATGAGCAGTTCTTC
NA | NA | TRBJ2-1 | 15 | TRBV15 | CATSREALGTPPQFF | TGTGCCACCAGCAGAGAAGCATTAGGGACTCCACCACAGTTCTTC
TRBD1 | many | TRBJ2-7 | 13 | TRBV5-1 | CASSLGGPYEQYF | TGTGCCAGCAGTTTAGGGGGCCCCTACGAGCAGTACTTC
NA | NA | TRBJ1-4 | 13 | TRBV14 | CASSQHLDEKLFF | TGTGCCAGCAGCCAACATCTAGATGAAAAACTGTTTTTT
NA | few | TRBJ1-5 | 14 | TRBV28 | CASSLSAGEQPQHF | TGTGCCAGCAGTTTATCGGCAGGGGAGCAGCCCCAGCATTTT
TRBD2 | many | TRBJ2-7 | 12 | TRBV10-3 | CAMSGSSYEQYF | TGTGCCATGAGCGGGAGCTCCTACGAGCAGTACTTC
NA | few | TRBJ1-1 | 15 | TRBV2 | CASSPYLTRNTEAFF | TGTGCCAGCAGTCCCTACCTAACGCGAAACACTGAAGCTTTCTTT
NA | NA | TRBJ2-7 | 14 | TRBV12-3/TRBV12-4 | CAGRELAKSYEQYF | TGTGCCGGCAGGGAGCTAGCGAAGTCCTACGAGCAGTACTTC
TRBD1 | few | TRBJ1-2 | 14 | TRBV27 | CASSQTGEGYGYTF | TGTGCCAGCAGCCAGACAGGGGAGGGCTATGGCTACACCTTC
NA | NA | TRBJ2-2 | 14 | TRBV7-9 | CASSLNLGAGELFF | TGTGCCAGCAGCTTAAACCTAGGAGCCGGGGAGCTGTTTTTT
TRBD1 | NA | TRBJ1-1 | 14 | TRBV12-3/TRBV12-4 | CAIQTTGVGTEAFF | TGTGCCATACAAACGACAGGGGTGGGCACTGAAGCTTTCTTT
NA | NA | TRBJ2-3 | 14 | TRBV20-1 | CSARLGARTDTQYF | TGCAGTGCTAGACTAGGGGCCCGCACAGATACGCAGTATTTT
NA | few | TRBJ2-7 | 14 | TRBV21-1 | CASSKGGQTYEQYF | TGTGCCAGCAGCAAAGGAGGACAGACCTACGAGCAGTACTTC
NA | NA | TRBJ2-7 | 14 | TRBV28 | CASSGATPHYEQYF | TGTGCCAGCAGTGGGGCTACGCCCCACTACGAGCAGTACTTC
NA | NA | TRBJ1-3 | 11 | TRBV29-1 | CSVYGGNTIYF | TGCAGCGTGTATGGGGGTAACACCATATATTTT
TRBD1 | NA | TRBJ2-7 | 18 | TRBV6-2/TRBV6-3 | CASGYTKGTGLITYEQYF | TGTGCCAGCGGTTACACGAAGGGGACAGGGCTAATTACCTACGAGCAGTACTTC
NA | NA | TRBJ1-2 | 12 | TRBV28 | CASSLQVYGYTF | TGTGCCAGCAGCCTACAGGTTTATGGCTACACCTTC
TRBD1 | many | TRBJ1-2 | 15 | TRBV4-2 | CASSQDKGGGYGYTF | TGTGCCAGCAGCCAAGATAAAGGGGGCGGCTATGGCTACACCTTC
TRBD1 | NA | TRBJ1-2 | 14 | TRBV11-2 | CASSADRGRGGYTF | TGTGCCAGCAGCGCCGACAGGGGAAGAGGAGGCTACACCTTC
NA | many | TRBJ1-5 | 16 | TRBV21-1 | CASSLHKGLSNQPQHF | TGTGCCAGCAGCCTTCATAAGGGGCTGAGCAATCAGCCCCAGCATTTT
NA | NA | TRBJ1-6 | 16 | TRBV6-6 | CANTNSRLTYNSPLHF | TGTGCCAACACCAACAGCCGCCTTACCTATAATTCACCCCTCCACTTT
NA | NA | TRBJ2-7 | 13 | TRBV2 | CASSGRVRGEQYF | TGTGCCAGCAGTGGCAGGGTTCGAGGTGAGCAGTACTTC
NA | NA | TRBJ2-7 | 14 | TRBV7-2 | CASKTGNQNYEQYF | TGTGCCAGCAAAACTGGGAATCAGAACTACGAGCAGTACTTC
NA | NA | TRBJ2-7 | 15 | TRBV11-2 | CASSLAPLDSYEQYF | TGTGCCAGCAGCTTAGCACCGCTAGACTCCTACGAGCAGTACTTC
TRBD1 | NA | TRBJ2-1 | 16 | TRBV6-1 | CASRNRGRLSVGEQFF | TGTGCCAGCCGAAACAGGGGGCGGTTATCAGTGGGTGAGCAGTTCTTC
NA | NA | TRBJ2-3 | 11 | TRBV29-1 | CSVGKADTQYF | TGCAGCGTCGGAAAAGCAGATACGCAGTATTTT
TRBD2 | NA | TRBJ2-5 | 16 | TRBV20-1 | CSARDWAGLVHETQYF | TGCAGTGCTAGAGACTGGGCAGGACTAGTTCACGAGACCCAGTACTTC
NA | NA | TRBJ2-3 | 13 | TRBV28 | CASSLAGGYTQYF | TGTGCCAGCAGTTTAGCGGGCGGGTATACGCAGTATTTT
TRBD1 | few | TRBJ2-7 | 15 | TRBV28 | CASSSSGTGHYEQYF | TGTGCCAGCAGTTCTTCCGGGACAGGGCACTACGAGCAGTACTTC
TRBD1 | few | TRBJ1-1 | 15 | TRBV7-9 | CASSLPRTGWAEAFF | TGTGCCAGCAGCTTACCCCGGACAGGGTGGGCTGAAGCTTTCTTT
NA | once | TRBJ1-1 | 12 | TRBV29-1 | CSAGVQNTEAFF | TGCAGCGCAGGGGTCCAGAACACTGAAGCTTTCTTT
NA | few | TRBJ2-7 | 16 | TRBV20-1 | CSARGAYLYRSGEQYF | TGCAGTGCTAGAGGGGCCTATCTGTACCGTTCCGGCGAGCAGTACTTC
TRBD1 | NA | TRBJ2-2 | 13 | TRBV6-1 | CASTRQGTGELFF | TGTGCCAGCACCAGACAGGGCACCGGGGAGCTGTTTTTT
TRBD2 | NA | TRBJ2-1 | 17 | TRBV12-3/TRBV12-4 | CASSLAKSGGNYNEQFF | TGTGCCAGCAGTTTAGCGAAGAGCGGGGGGAACTACAATGAGCAGTTCTTC
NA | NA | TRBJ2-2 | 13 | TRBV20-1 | CSVAGRGTGELFF | TGCAGTGTAGCCGGCCGGGGCACCGGGGAGCTGTTTTTT
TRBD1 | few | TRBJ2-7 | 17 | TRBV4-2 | CASSQRAGTGDSYEQYF | TGTGCCAGCAGCCAACGGGCCGGGACAGGGGACTCCTACGAGCAGTACTTC
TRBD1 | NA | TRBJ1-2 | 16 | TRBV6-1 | CASSEVVGGVNYGYTF | TGTGCCAGCAGTGAAGTGGTAGGGGGCGTTAACTATGGCTACACCTTC